These 26 T cell receptor beta chains came from one sample sequenced in a study of human T cells and chemical hapten exposure. In TCRdb, the RACE reads were re-called with MiXCR into one record per CDR3 protein. Of tens of thousands of distinct CDR3 sequences listed, roughly a tenth are singletons. Sample time point: patch test 1, 2 weeks after DPC sensitization. The treatment: therapeutic diphenylcyclopropenone sensitization with weekly scalp DPC. This specimen was whole blood, taken in connection with sensitization to the hapten diphenylcyclopropenone (DPC). The receptors stem from a middle-aged man with alopecia areata. Some clones in this sample may be carry-over from other donors' samples.

The genes are TRBV5-1 and TRBJ2-7; 13 bases align to TRBD2. The length of the CDR3 is 15 residues. Trimming at V came to 5 bases and at J to 3 bases, leaving 5 bases not matched to a gene. From germline, CDR1 is SGHRS and CDR2 YFSETQ. CDR3 nucleotide sequence: TGCGCCAGCAGGCAATGGACTAGCGGGAGCTACGAGCAGTACTTC. This gives the protein CASRQWTSGSYEQYF.

This clonotype was observed at least ten times. J is TRBJ2-2 and V is TRBV7-3, with D perhaps assigned TRBD1 or TRBD2 (5 bases each). V lost 5 bases to trimming and J lost 7 bases, with 11 bases between them. The CDR3 loop spans 13 amino acids. Germline values: CDR1 SGHTA, CDR2 FQGTGA. CDR3 loop: CASSDRGVGELFF. DNA of the CDR3: TGTGCCAGCAGCGATAGAGGGGTCGGGGAGCTGTTTTTT.

Only a few counts were recorded for this clonotype. The chain links TRBV5-1 to TRBJ2-1, with D maybe TRBD2 (6 bases). Germline values: CDR1 SGHRS, CDR2 YFSETQ. This CDR3 spans 15 amino acids. Deletions cut 0 bases from V and 2 bases from J, with 9 bases between. CDR3 region: CASSLGGGTYNEQFF. The DNA for the CDR3 is TGCGCCAGCAGCTTGGGCGGAGGGACCTACAATGAGCAGTTCTTC.

The V call is TRBV29-1, the J call TRBJ1-3; D remains ambiguous. The CDR3 has 13 residues. The V gene lost 5 bases and the J gene lost 0 bases, with 8 bases spanning the gap. Germline-derived CDR1 and CDR2 are SQVTM and ANQGSEA. This CDR3 is CSVLDTSGNTIYF. CDR3 DNA: TGCAGCGTTTTAGACACCTCTGGAAACACCATATATTTT. The full variable domain, rest sourced from reference TRBV29-1 and TRBJ1-3, is SAVISQKPSRDICQRGTSLTIQCQVDSQVTMMFWYRQQPGQSLTLIATANQGSEATYESGFVIDKFPISRPNLTFSTLTVSNMSPEDSSIYLCSVLDTSGNTIYFGEGSWLTVV.

The table lists this clonotype with a few counts. The J gene is TRBJ2-3, the V gene TRBV7-2; 10 bases fit TRBD1. Unmatched junction bases numbered 9, after V lost 5 bases and J lost 4 bases. The CDR3 contains 16 residues. The germline CDR1 and CDR2 sequences are SGHTA and FQGNSA. The CDR3 DNA reads as TGTGCCAGCAGCCCCAATCCGGGACAGGGGTCAGATACGCAGTATTTT. This encodes CASSPNPGQGSDTQYF.

This clonotype was found many times. V and J are TRBV19 and TRBJ2-7; possible D gene TRBD2, 7 bases. Germline V gives CDR1 LNHDA, CDR2 SQIVND (reference sequence). Trimming shortened V by 7 bases and J by 2 bases, and 27 bases separated the two germline ends. CDR3 length equals 18 residues. CDR3 sequence: CASTTLIPTGRDTYEQYV. The DNA for the CDR3 is TGTGCCAGTACAACATTGATCCCCACAGGGAGGGACACCTACGAGCAGTACGTC.

This sequence joins TRBV28 and TRBJ2-3, with 10 bases matching TRBD2. The CDR3 consists of 21 residues. CDR1 is MDHEN and CDR2 is SYDVKM in the germline V gene. V dropped 6 bases and J dropped 0; count of bases not matched to a gene: 21. The CDR3 DNA follows: TGTGCCAGCAGAAAATATTATCCACGAGCGAGCGGGAGGGCTAGCACAGATACGCAGTATTTT. It codes for CASRKYYPRASGRASTDTQYF.

This chain uses TRBV4-3 with TRBJ1-1, with D possibly TRBD1 on 5 matching bases. The CDR3 contains 15 residues. V was pared by 1 base and J by 1 base, with 10 bases between. CDR1 and CDR2 (germline): LGHNA, YSLEER. CDR3 in DNA: TGCGCCAGCAGCCAAGGAGGGGCGTCGAACACTGAAGCTTTCTTT. Translation gives CASSQGGASNTEAFF.

This chain joins TRBV7-9 and TRBJ1-1; D not certain. The CDR3 has 14 residues. The germline V and J ends were trimmed by 7 bases and 1 base, with 13 bases remaining between them. Germline values: CDR1 SEHNR, CDR2 FQNEAQ (reference sequence). In nucleotides, the CDR3 is TGTGCCAGCATGTATTCGGCAACGAACACTGAAGCTTTCTTT. Protein product: CASMYSATNTEAFF. The variable domain in full, with the rest retrieved from reference TRBV7-9 and TRBJ1-1, is DTGVSQNPRHKITKRGQNVTFRCDPISEHNRLYWYRQTLGQGPEFLTYFQNEAQLEKSRLLSDRFSAERPKGSFSTLEIQRTEQGDSAMYLCASMYSATNTEAFFGQGTRLTVV.

V gene TRBV7-2 combines with J gene TRBJ1-3, with D unclear. The germline CDR1 and CDR2 sequences are SGHTA and FQGNSA. The CDR3 extends over 15 amino acids. Trimming shortened V by 1 base and J by 0 bases, and 7 bases separated the two germline ends. The CDR3 loop reads CASSLDFFSGNTIYF. DNA of the CDR3: TGTGCCAGCAGCTTAGACTTCTTCTCTGGAAACACCATATATTTT.

This clonotype was counted between two and nine times. This chain joins TRBV27 and TRBJ2-1; 7 bases match TRBD2. The V segment lost 4 bases and the J segment 5 bases; nucleotides outside the gene matches: 5. Looked up from germline, CDR1 is MNHEY and CDR2 is SMNVEV (reference sequence). CDR3 size: 14 residues. Here the CDR3 reads CASSSPSGHNEQFF. The CDR3 DNA reads as TGTGCCAGCAGTTCTCCTAGCGGACACAATGAGCAGTTCTTC.

The V call is TRBV7-9, the J call TRBJ2-7; possibly TRBD1 for D (6 bases). The CDR3 is 14 amino acids. The germline V gene has CDR1 SEHNR and CDR2 FQNEAQ (reference sequence). The ends were cut back, 4 bases at V and 5 bases at J, with 15 bases in the middle. CDR3 nucleotides: TGTGCCAGCAGCTACGACAGGAAAAGCGACGAGCAGTACGTC. Encoded protein: CASSYDRKSDEQYV.

J is TRBJ2-3 and V is TRBV7-9; 7 bases line up with TRBD1. J lost 2 bases, V lost 5 bases, and 4 bases had no gene match. CDR1 and CDR2 from the germline V gene are SEHNR and FQNEAQ (reference sequence). The CDR3 loop spans 14 amino acids. CDR3 in DNA: TGTGCCAGCAGCCTGGACAGGTACACAGATACGCAGTATTTT. This sequence encodes CASSLDRYTDTQYF.

This chain links TRBV29-1 with TRBJ1-4; 8 positions match TRBD1. The CDR3 runs to 15 residues. Per the germline V gene, CDR1 is SQVTM and CDR2 is ANQGSEA. V shed 2 bases, J shed 3 bases, and the junction held 5 bases outside the gene matches. The CDR3, as DNA: TGCAGCGTTGAACTCAACAGGGGGGCTAATGAAAAACTGTTTTTT. Its protein product is CSVELNRGANEKLFF.

The chain is built from TRBV5-1 and TRBJ2-5; 10 nucleotides match TRBD1. J was trimmed by 0 bases and V by 4 bases; bases with no gene match: 6. CDR3 length: 16 amino acids. Germline V gene sequence: CDR1 SGHRS, CDR2 YFSETQ. Here the CDR3 reads CASSARTGGDQETQYF. The CDR3 bases are TGCGCCAGCAGCGCTCGGACAGGGGGAGACCAAGAGACCCAGTACTTC.

This clonotype appeared many times. The chain combines TRBV28 with TRBJ1-5; 11 bases align to TRBD1. Trimming cost V 4 bases and J 7 bases; bases outside gene matches: 9. The CDR3 is 16 amino acids. Per germline, CDR1 MDHEN and CDR2 SYDVKM. CDR3 DNA sequence: TGTGCCAGCAGTTCTGGACAGGGGGCCTCCGTACAGCCCCAGCATTTT. Translated: CASSSGQGASVQPQHF. The whole variable domain, remainder taken from reference TRBV28 and TRBJ1-5, is DVKVTQSSRYLVKRTGEKVFLECVQDMDHENMFWYRQDPGLGLRLIYFSYDVKMKEKGDIPEGYSVSREKKERFSLILESASTNQTSMYLCASSSGQGASVQPQHFGDGTRLSIL.

The CDR3 nucleotides are TGTGCCAGTAGTGGCGGGGGCGGTTGGGTCAATGAGCAGTTCTTC. It codes for CASSGGGGWVNEQFF. V gene TRBV19 combines with J gene TRBJ2-1, with a weak D call TRBD2 (7 bases). Trimming took 5 bases from V and 6 from J, leaving 17 bases between them. The CDR3 length is 15 residues. Germline V gives CDR1 LNHDA, CDR2 SQIVND (reference sequence).

This chain connects TRBV6-2 or TRBV6-3 to TRBJ2-2; 8 nucleotides line up with TRBD2. This CDR3 has 19 residues. Per germline, CDR1 MNHEY and CDR2 SVGEGT. V was clipped by 2 bases and J by 3 bases; unmatched bases: 14. The CDR3 nucleotides read TGTGCCAGCAGTTACAACGCAGTGATTAGCGGGATTCACACCGGGGAGCTGTTTTTT. The encoded protein is CASSYNAVISGIHTGELFF.

This clonotype showed up many times. The chain links TRBV5-4 to TRBJ2-1; D is ambiguous. Germline-derived CDR1 and CDR2 are SGHNT and YYREEE (reference sequence). The CDR3 runs 16 residues. Trimming removed 4 bases from V and 8 bases from J, with 22 bases in between. CDR3 amino acids: CASSPPPGQGRDEQFF. The CDR3 DNA reads TGTGCCAGCAGCCCTCCACCGGGTCAAGGAAGGGATGAGCAGTTCTTC.

This chain connects TRBV27 to TRBJ2-2; tentative D call: TRBD1 (7 bases). Germline loops: CDR1 MNHEY, CDR2 SMNVEV (reference sequence). This CDR3 region has 15 residues. Trimming shortened V by 10 bases and J by 6 bases, and 21 bases separated the two germline ends. The CDR3 region has the DNA TGTGCCACCAGGGGGGCAGGGTCAGTGGCCGGGGAGCTGTTTTTT. Its translation: CATRGAGSVAGELFF.

V and J are TRBV7-8 and TRBJ2-2, with a tentative D call TRBD2 (7 bases). The CDR3 totals 16 residues. Germline V gene sequence: CDR1 SGHVS, CDR2 FQNEAQ. Trimming left V 5 bases short and J 6 bases short, with 19 bases between. CDR3: CASSPRTAGISGELFF. CDR3 coding DNA: TGTGCCAGCAGCCCCCGGACAGCGGGAATCTCCGGGGAGCTGTTTTTT.

Concerning this clonotype: This clone may be a read error of a much larger clone one base away. The J gene is TRBJ2-7, the V gene TRBV12-3 or TRBV12-4; TRBD1 might be the D (5 bases). This CDR3 is 12 amino acids long. This CDR3 is CDSSFQGVEQYF. The DNA of the CDR3 is TGTGACAGCAGTTTTCAGGGTGTCGAGCAGTACTTC.

This clonotype was detected only a few times. The genes are TRBV19 and TRBJ2-3; 7 nucleotides line up with TRBD2. The germline V gene encodes CDR1 LNHDA and CDR2 SQIVND (reference sequence). V gave up 7 bases and J gave up 2 bases; unmatched junction bases: 6. This CDR3 region has 14 residues. For the CDR3, the DNA is TGTGCCAGTAAATGGCGGGAGAACACAGATACGCAGTATTTT. Its translation: CASKWRENTDTQYF.

The sample holds a few counts of this clonotype. The gene calls are TRBV6-6 and TRBJ2-7; D could derive from TRBD1 or TRBD2 (7 bases each). In germline, CDR1 is MNHNY, CDR2 SVGAGI (reference sequence). The CDR3 runs to 17 residues. V lost 7 bases and J lost 0, with 22 bases in between. The CDR3 region has the DNA TGTGCCAGCACCCATCCATGGGGAGGGGGCGCCTCCTACGAGCAGTACGTC. Translated: CASTHPWGGGASYEQYV.

This clonotype appeared many times. This chain links TRBV3-1 with TRBJ1-1; 8 nucleotides agree with TRBD1. Per germline, CDR1 LGHDT and CDR2 YNNKEL (reference sequence). This CDR3 is 13 amino acids long. The V segment lost 6 bases and the J segment 0 bases; nucleotides outside the gene matches: 0. This chain's CDR3 is CASRQGVNTEAFF. The CDR3 coding sequence is TGTGCCAGCAGACAGGGGGTGAACACTGAAGCTTTCTTT.

This clonotype turned up a few times. The chain links TRBV12-3 or TRBV12-4 to TRBJ2-3, with a possible D match to TRBD2 (6 bases). This CDR3 spans 15 amino acids. V lost 5 bases, J lost 1 base, and 13 bases lay in between. CDR3 loop: CASSPSWGGTDTQYF. CDR3 sequence (DNA): TGTGCCAGCAGTCCCTCCTGGGGGGGCACAGATACGCAGTATTTT.